Below, one TCR beta chain is given with its context. This clonotype came up a few times. Its antigen is currently not known. Base-call qualities are not available, and no considerably larger clone is one nucleotide away. For repertoire sequencing, TCR beta CDR3 regions were amplified from RNA transcripts. A first-round RT-PCR used HTBI primers with the Qiagen OneStep RT-PCR kit, followed by a second-round multiplex PCR, size selection and purification. Libraries were sequenced paired-end with 100 bp reads on an Illumina HiSeq2000. The paper's processing steps were these. SOAPnuke was used to process the reads, throwing out any read that had adapters, had uncalled bases, had a mean Phred below 15, or lacked an exact constant-primer or identifier match. COPE v1.2.5 was used to merge high-quality paired reads. Unique nucleotide sequences were defined as clonotypes and aligned to IMGT TRB V, D and J references using MiTCR v1.1. Only V-J combinations with frequency above 0.0001 were analysed, covering about 99% of repertoires. For each V-J combination, a TCR clonal expansion and chaos score was defined as the ratio of F50 clonal expansion to chaos observed in the TCRdist matrix. Welch's t-statistics and random forest were used to reduce the features to 10 to 15 V-J combinations, which were then used as input to a naive Bayes classifier. The Morisita-Horn index was used to measure how similar the thyroid and blood repertoires were. TCRdb reanalyzed the raw reads on its own, using fastp at Q25 for trimming and MiXCR for clone calling, and kept in-frame beta chains. Rows are combined by CDR3 protein, so each entry shows the most common genes and DNA. The V and J calls, along with clone size, are taken from TCRdb and not from the paper's own processing. This sample is represented by some 1.1 million distinct CDR3 sequences; about two fifths of them were singletons. The ten largest clones take up roughly 11% of the sample.

This sample was included in a study of Graves' ophthalmopathy and Graves' hyperthyroidism (dated by TCRdb to the late 2010s). With respect to the entire study: Hyperthyroidism was defined as stable when no progression to ophthalmopathy occurred within 18 months of follow-up. The study used TCR beta repertoire signatures to distinguish Graves' ophthalmopathy from Graves' hyperthyroidism and to predict progression to ophthalmopathy. In total, approximately 130 blood samples were TCR-sequenced: under 45 ophthalmopathy, approximately 80 hyperthyroidism and approximately 17 hyperthyroidism-to-ophthalmopathy patients. A discovery set of 90 to 100 patients (around 44 ophthalmopathy, 55 to 65 stable hyperthyroidism) was enrolled to explore V-J signatures distinguishing ophthalmopathy from hyperthyroidism. For independent validation, a separate cohort was made up of roughly 19 hyperthyroidism patients plus 17 patients who later progressed from hyperthyroidism to ophthalmopathy. In five or six hyperthyroidism patients, the T-cell repertoire of thyroid tissue was compared with the T-cell repertoire of blood. Following sample collection, hyperthyroidism patients were given methimazole at a starting dose of 30 mg daily, and ophthalmopathy patients were given high-dose intravenous methylprednisolone. What the research found in general, with its limitations: Sample size was not predetermined statistically, and investigators were not blinded to group allocation. In cross-validation, the 13-signature model distinguished ophthalmopathy from stable hyperthyroidism with nearly 90% sensitivity and roughly 81% specificity, while in the test set the corresponding values were 80% and 75%. In validation, the model predicted ophthalmopathy progression with about 71% sensitivity and approximately 78% specificity; some 13 predicted patients were CT-confirmed with GO in a median of approximately six months. Most of the expanded thyroid clonotypes with a frequency above 0.001 were also detected in blood, and it was suggested that the thyroid immune response may be reflected by blood repertoires.

Hyperthyroidism patients were newly diagnosed, with disease duration under 2 months, and aged 18 to 65 years. Patients were excluded if they had other autoimmune diseases, uncontrolled infections, pregnancy or lactation. Diagnosis was based on clinical symptoms, serum thyroxine, TRAb, thyroid ultrasound and orbital computed tomography. Total RNA was extracted with Trizol reagent and quality-checked on an Agilent 2100 Bioanalyzer. The germline V gene gives CDR1 as SGDLS and CDR2 as YYNGEE. At the junction V is shortened by 0 bases and J by 0 bases, with 7 bases in between. Taken from cysteine to phenylalanine, the CDR3 has 15 residues. Of all the DNA, just the CDR3 is kept, 45 bases in frame from base 1.

The source of this sequence is an adult man with Graves' hyperthyroidism. Sequenced: peripheral blood or thyroid tissue (not recorded which). The sequence links TRBV9 to TRBJ1-3, with TRBD1 tentatively as D gene (6 bases match). The CDR3 sequence is CASSVGQVSGNTIYF. The nucleotide sequence reads TGTGCCAGCAGCGTAGGACAGGTCTCTGGAAACACCATATATTTT. With the portions outside the CDR3 filled from the reference TRBV9 and TRBJ1-3 genes, the complete variable region becomes DSGVTQTPKHLITATGQRVTLRCSPRSGDLSVYWYQQSLDQGLQFLIQYYNGEERAKGNILERFSAQQFPDLHSELNLSSLELGDSALYFCASSVGQVSGNTIYFGEGSWLTVV.